Listed below are T cell receptor beta chains from one sample, sequenced in a study of T cell repertoires in aging, cancer and after chemotherapy. TCRdb redid the calling of the multiplex PCR reads with MiXCR, one entry per CDR3 protein. The repertoire holds about 6,300 distinct CDR3 sequences, with 35% as singletons. The sequenced material came from blood. These receptors originate from a human donor in good health. CDR3s include the opening cysteine and the closing phenylalanine or tryptophan. The D gene is left open where the match is weak. Size is stated for part of the rows, as once, few or many counts, or as a class when the clone is expanded.

V gene: TRBV6-5
D gene: -
J gene: TRBJ2-5
clone size: few
CDR3 DNA: TGTGCCAGCAGTTATGCAGGGGAGGGGGAGACCCAGTACTTC
CDR3 protein: CASSYAGEGETQYF

V gene: TRBV12-3/TRBV12-4
D gene: -
J gene: TRBJ1-2
clone size: -
CDR3 DNA: TGTGCCAGCAGCTTAGATAGGGCGGGAGATGGCTACACCTTC
CDR3 protein: CASSLDRAGDGYTF

V gene: TRBV6-5
D gene: -
J gene: TRBJ2-2
clone size: medium-sized
CDR3 DNA: TGTGCCAGCAGGGCCCCAGTGACCGGGGAGCTGTTTTTT
CDR3 protein: CASRAPVTGELFF

V gene: TRBV13
D gene: TRBD2
J gene: TRBJ2-3
clone size: -
CDR3 DNA: TGTGCCAGCAGCCTTGAGGGACTAGGGACAGATACGCAGTATTTT
CDR3 protein: CASSLEGLGTDTQYF

V gene: TRBV6-2/TRBV6-3
D gene: -
J gene: TRBJ2-4
clone size: -
CDR3 DNA: TGTGCCAGCAGTGTTACATCGCTAGCCAAAAACATTCAGTACTTC
CDR3 protein: CASSVTSLAKNIQYF

V gene: TRBV12-3/TRBV12-4
D gene: -
J gene: TRBJ2-7
clone size: few
CDR3 DNA: TGTGCCAGCAGTTGGGACAACTCCTACGAGCAGTACTTC
CDR3 protein: CASSWDNSYEQYF

V gene: TRBV12-3/TRBV12-4
D gene: -
J gene: TRBJ2-3
clone size: -
CDR3 DNA: TGTGCCAGCAGTTTGATTAGGGCAGATACGCAGTATTTT
CDR3 protein: CASSLIRADTQYF

V gene: TRBV6-1
D gene: -
J gene: TRBJ2-7
clone size: -
CDR3 DNA: TGTGCCAGCAGTTATCCGCGGGAAGGGTTCTACGAGCAGTACTTC
CDR3 protein: CASSYPREGFYEQYF

V gene: TRBV19
D gene: -
J gene: TRBJ2-5
clone size: -
CDR3 DNA: TGTGCCAGTAGTCCCCGAGGGCCTGAAGAGACCCAGTACTTC
CDR3 protein: CASSPRGPEETQYF

V gene: TRBV7-2
D gene: -
J gene: TRBJ2-5
clone size: few
CDR3 DNA: TGTGCCAGCAGCTTGGACCCCTCAGGAGTGACCCAGTACTTC
CDR3 protein: CASSLDPSGVTQYF

V gene: TRBV27
D gene: -
J gene: TRBJ1-1
clone size: -
CDR3 DNA: TGTGCCAGCAGTCTCACGGGGGCGGTGGACACTGAAGCTTTCTTT
CDR3 protein: CASSLTGAVDTEAFF

V gene: TRBV27
D gene: -
J gene: TRBJ2-1
clone size: few
CDR3 DNA: TGTGCCAGCAGTTTTTACAATGAGCAGTTCTTC
CDR3 protein: CASSFYNEQFF

V gene: TRBV30
D gene: -
J gene: TRBJ2-3
clone size: -
CDR3 DNA: TGTGCCTGGAGGTCGGGCCCGTCGGGGGATACGCAGTATTTT
CDR3 protein: CAWRSGPSGDTQYF

V gene: TRBV6-6
D gene: -
J gene: TRBJ1-3
clone size: -
CDR3 DNA: TGTGCCAGTCAGGGGACTTTCCTCTCTGGAAACACCATATATTTT
CDR3 protein: CASQGTFLSGNTIYF

V gene: TRBV7-9
D gene: -
J gene: TRBJ2-7
clone size: -
CDR3 DNA: TGTGCCAGCAGCCCGGGTCCCTACGAGCAGTACTTC
CDR3 protein: CASSPGPYEQYF

V gene: TRBV5-6
D gene: -
J gene: TRBJ1-2
clone size: -
CDR3 DNA: TGTGCCAGCAGTCCAGTACGGGGACATGACTTCAACTATGGCTACACCTTC
CDR3 protein: CASSPVRGHDFNYGYTF

V gene: TRBV12-3/TRBV12-4
D gene: TRBD1
J gene: TRBJ1-1
clone size: -
CDR3 DNA: TGTGCCAGCAGACCGACAGGGGGCACTGAAGCTTTCTTT
CDR3 protein: CASRPTGGTEAFF

V gene: TRBV19
D gene: -
J gene: TRBJ1-2
clone size: few
CDR3 DNA: TGTGCCAGTAGTGTGTGGACCCTTAACTATGGCTACACCTTC
CDR3 protein: CASSVWTLNYGYTF

V gene: TRBV6-4
D gene: -
J gene: TRBJ1-1
clone size: few
CDR3 DNA: TGTGCCAGCAGTTCACCCTACACAGGGCCATTAGAAGCTTTCTTT
CDR3 protein: CASSSPYTGPLEAFF

V gene: TRBV19
D gene: TRBD2
J gene: TRBJ2-7
clone size: -
CDR3 DNA: TGTGCCAGTAGTACTCTAGCGGGCTCCTACGAGCAGTACTTC
CDR3 protein: CASSTLAGSYEQYF

V gene: TRBV18
D gene: -
J gene: TRBJ2-5
clone size: -
CDR3 DNA: TGTGCCAGCTCACCTGGGTTCTCGGGGACCCAGTACTTC
CDR3 protein: CASSPGFSGTQYF

V gene: TRBV19
D gene: TRBD1
J gene: TRBJ1-6
clone size: few
CDR3 DNA: TGTGCCAGTAGTATCGGACAGGGGAGAAATTCACCCCTCCACTTT
CDR3 protein: CASSIGQGRNSPLHF

V gene: TRBV13
D gene: -
J gene: TRBJ1-4
clone size: -
CDR3 DNA: TGTGCCAGCAGCTTACAGGGCCTAGCAACTAATGAAAAACTGTTTTTT
CDR3 protein: CASSLQGLATNEKLFF

V gene: TRBV12-3/TRBV12-4
D gene: TRBD2
J gene: TRBJ2-1
clone size: -
CDR3 DNA: TGTGCCAGCAGTCTTGGACTAGAAGGCTACAATGAGCAGTTCTTC
CDR3 protein: CASSLGLEGYNEQFF

V gene: TRBV13
D gene: -
J gene: TRBJ2-3
clone size: -
CDR3 DNA: TGTGCCAGCAGCTTTCTGGGCGGGAAGGGCACAGATACGCAGTATTTT
CDR3 protein: CASSFLGGKGTDTQYF

V gene: TRBV6-5
D gene: -
J gene: TRBJ1-2
clone size: -
CDR3 DNA: TGTGCCAGCAGTTACTGGGCAGGGGTGGGCTACACCTTC
CDR3 protein: CASSYWAGVGYTF

V gene: TRBV5-5
D gene: -
J gene: TRBJ1-6
clone size: medium-sized
CDR3 DNA: TGTGCCAGCAGCCCGGACAGTGTATCACCCCTCCACTTT
CDR3 protein: CASSPDSVSPLHF

V gene: TRBV24-1
D gene: TRBD2
J gene: TRBJ2-3
clone size: few
CDR3 DNA: TGTGCCACCAGTGATTTGGGGCTAGCGGGAGGGGACAGGCAGTATTTT
CDR3 protein: CATSDLGLAGGDRQYF

V gene: TRBV18
D gene: -
J gene: TRBJ2-7
clone size: -
CDR3 DNA: TGTGCCAGCTCACCGGGCCAGGGGGGATCCTACGAGCAGTACTTC
CDR3 protein: CASSPGQGGSYEQYF

V gene: TRBV29-1
D gene: -
J gene: TRBJ1-1
clone size: medium-sized
CDR3 DNA: TGCAGCGTTGGAAAGGAAGCTTTCTTT
CDR3 protein: CSVGKEAFF

V gene: TRBV27
D gene: -
J gene: TRBJ2-3
clone size: -
CDR3 DNA: TGTGCCAGCAGTTTAGGTTGGGGCGTGGGGACCACAGATACGCAGTATTTT
CDR3 protein: CASSLGWGVGTTDTQYF

V gene: TRBV5-4
D gene: -
J gene: TRBJ2-7
clone size: -
CDR3 DNA: TGTGCCAGCAGCTTGGACAGGGCCGCGTACGAGCAGTACTTC
CDR3 protein: CASSLDRAAYEQYF

V gene: TRBV12-3/TRBV12-4
D gene: TRBD1
J gene: TRBJ2-7
clone size: -
CDR3 DNA: TGTGCCAGCTCACGGGACAGCCCCTACGAGCAGTACTTC
CDR3 protein: CASSRDSPYEQYF

V gene: TRBV6-5
D gene: TRBD1
J gene: TRBJ1-1
clone size: few
CDR3 DNA: TGTGCCAGCAGTTACCTTACAGGGGGTAACACTGAAGCTTTCTTT
CDR3 protein: CASSYLTGGNTEAFF

V gene: TRBV19
D gene: -
J gene: TRBJ2-2
clone size: medium-sized
CDR3 DNA: TGTGCCAGTAGTATACCAACAGTGAATGACCCGCGGCTGTTTTTT
CDR3 protein: CASSIPTVNDPRLFF

V gene: TRBV5-4
D gene: -
J gene: TRBJ2-1
clone size: few
CDR3 DNA: TGTGCCAGCAGCTTGGGTGGAGGGAGCTCCTACAATGAGCAGTTCTTC
CDR3 protein: CASSLGGGSSYNEQFF

V gene: TRBV27
D gene: -
J gene: TRBJ2-7
clone size: few
CDR3 DNA: TGTGCCAGCAGCTACGGGACACCATACGAGCAGTACTTC
CDR3 protein: CASSYGTPYEQYF

V gene: TRBV10-2
D gene: TRBD1
J gene: TRBJ2-2
clone size: -
CDR3 DNA: TGCGCCAGCAAGGCACGACAGGGCCACGGGGAGCTGTTTTTT
CDR3 protein: CASKARQGHGELFF

V gene: TRBV6-5
D gene: -
J gene: TRBJ1-2
clone size: few
CDR3 DNA: TGTGCCAGCAGGCTCGACCCGAACTATGGCTACACCTTC
CDR3 protein: CASRLDPNYGYTF

V gene: TRBV6-1
D gene: -
J gene: TRBJ1-5
clone size: -
CDR3 DNA: TGTGCCAGCTCCGTGCAGGGAGGGAAGCCCCAGCATTTT
CDR3 protein: CASSVQGGKPQHF

V gene: TRBV11-1
D gene: TRBD1
J gene: TRBJ2-3
clone size: -
CDR3 DNA: TGTGCCAGCAGCAGGGGGAACAGGGGGGTCACAGATACGCAGTATTTT
CDR3 protein: CASSRGNRGVTDTQYF

V gene: TRBV30
D gene: -
J gene: TRBJ1-2
clone size: -
CDR3 DNA: TGTGCCTGGAGTAGGGGACGGGAATCCTATGGCTACACCTTC
CDR3 protein: CAWSRGRESYGYTF

V gene: TRBV5-6
D gene: TRBD2
J gene: TRBJ2-3
clone size: -
CDR3 DNA: TGTGCCAGCAGCTCAACCGGGACTAGCATCACAGATACGCAGTATTTT
CDR3 protein: CASSSTGTSITDTQYF

V gene: TRBV19
D gene: -
J gene: TRBJ1-5
clone size: few
CDR3 DNA: TGTGCCAGTAGTATTAGGAGACAGCCATATAGCAATCAGCCCCAGCATTTT
CDR3 protein: CASSIRRQPYSNQPQHF

V gene: TRBV12-3/TRBV12-4
D gene: -
J gene: TRBJ1-3
clone size: -
CDR3 DNA: TGTGCCAGCAGGGTCGACAGCTCTGGAAACACCATATATTTT
CDR3 protein: CASRVDSSGNTIYF

V gene: TRBV6-5
D gene: -
J gene: TRBJ2-1
clone size: few
CDR3 DNA: TGTGCCAGCAGTTTATTTCGGACGGGAACACACACTGAGCAGTTCTTC
CDR3 protein: CASSLFRTGTHTEQFF

V gene: TRBV6-1
D gene: TRBD2
J gene: TRBJ2-1
clone size: -
CDR3 DNA: TGTGCCAGCCACCCGCTTCCGGACTCGGGGGGGAATGAGCAGTTCTTC
CDR3 protein: CASHPLPDSGGNEQFF